The TCR beta chain described here comes from a study of Graves' ophthalmopathy and Graves' hyperthyroidism. Study in general: There was a collection of peripheral blood at initial diagnosis, before any treatment.

Study-wide results and limits: For predicting ophthalmopathy progression, the model had nearly 71% sensitivity and 72.22% specificity. Between ophthalmopathy and stable hyperthyroidism, a 13-signature model drew a separation with roughly 88% sensitivity and around 80% specificity.

Concerning this clonotype: The antigen is not known.

Germline CDR1 and CDR2: SGHRS and YFSETQ. V lost 4 bases and J lost 4, with 12 bases in between. This CDR3 region has 14 residues. The study amplified TCR beta CDR3 regions using RNA transcripts. Following a first-round RT-PCR that used HTBI primers, a second-round multiplex PCR was carried out. TCRdb fed the multiplex PCR reads into MiXCR, producing one record per CDR3 protein. The profile shows over 650,000 distinct CDR3 sequences, approximately 39% of them singletons. The receptor comes from an adult man with Graves' ophthalmopathy. Sequenced: peripheral blood. This sequence joins TRBV5-1 and TRBJ1-3; D is ambiguous. CDR3 in DNA: TGCGCCAGCAGCGAGGGATCGTTCGGAAACACCATATATTTT. It specifies CASSEGSFGNTIYF.